The 30 T cell receptor beta chains listed next were all sequenced from one sample in a study of T cell responses to AZD1222 COVID-19 vaccine. Here immunoSEQ multiplex PCR was the method, and the copy in TCRdb shows in-frame clones only, minus some. Of about 92,000 clones listed, 85% to 90% are singletons. The sample was peripheral blood, taken on day 0 of AZD1222 vaccination. These receptor sequences come from an adult in good health.

V gene TRBV2 combines with J gene TRBJ1-2; no clear D. V lost 3 bases and J lost 1, with 9 bases in between. This CDR3 is built from 14 residues. Germline-derived CDR1 and CDR2 are SNHLY and FYNNEI. This CDR3 is CASSDEAFNYGYTF. DNA of the CDR3: TGTGCCAGCAGTGATGAAGCGTTTAACTATGGCTACACCTTC.

The chain combines TRBV6-6 with TRBJ1-2; D is unclear. Germline loops: CDR1 MNHNY, CDR2 SVGAGI (reference sequence). The CDR3 extends over 17 amino acids. Trimming cost V 5 bases and J 4 bases, with 23 bases left between them. Here the CDR3 reads CASSQWTSLKAVYGYTF. CDR3 coding DNA: TGTGCCAGCAGTCAATGGACCTCATTAAAGGCGGTCTATGGCTACACCTTC.

The chain's CDR3 is CASGLGTSGGKETQYF. Here the CDR3 DNA reads TGTGCTAGTGGTTTGGGAACTAGCGGGGGAAAAGAGACCCAGTACTTC. This chain links TRBV12-5 with TRBJ2-5, with TRBD2 matching over 11 bases. The germline CDR1 and CDR2 sequences are LGHNT and FRNRAP. The V and J ends lost 1 base and 3 bases, in that order; junction bases with no gene match: 4. The CDR3 has 16 amino acids.

The rearrangement links TRBV4-1 to TRBJ1-2; D is ambiguous. This CDR3 spans 16 amino acids. From germline, CDR1 is MGHRA and CDR2 YSYEKL. Trimming removed 1 base from V and 6 bases from J, with 18 bases in between. CDR3: CASSQALRREGNGYTF. The DNA of the CDR3 is TGCGCCAGCAGCCAAGCTCTTCGTCGGGAGGGAAATGGCTACACCTTC.

V and J are TRBV6-5 and TRBJ1-3; TRBD1 is a possible D gene (6 bases). Germline V gives CDR1 MNHEY, CDR2 SVGAGI. V lost 2 bases to trimming and J lost 4 bases, with 12 bases between them. The CDR3 spans 15 residues. In nucleotides, the CDR3 is TGTGCCAGCAGTTACGAACAGGGAGGGGGAAACACCATATATTTT. This codes for CASSYEQGGGNTIYF.

The chain joins TRBV11-2 to TRBJ2-1; TRBD2 agrees at 8 bases. This CDR3 has 18 amino acids. The germline V gene has CDR1 SGHAT and CDR2 FQNNGV. Losses at the gene ends were 5 bases for V and 0 bases for J; bases not matched to a gene: 12. CDR3: CASSPRTSFPSSYNEQFF. As DNA, the CDR3 is TGTGCCAGCAGCCCTCGGACTAGCTTCCCGAGCTCCTACAATGAGCAGTTCTTC.

A single count supports this clone. The genes are TRBV5-5 and TRBJ2-7; D is unclear. Germline assignment: CDR1 SGHKS and CDR2 YYEKEE (reference sequence). The ends were cut back, 1 base at V and 6 bases at J, with 8 bases in the middle. The CDR3 extends over 12 amino acids. CDR3 sequence reads: CASSLSSTEQYF. In DNA, the CDR3 is TGTGCCAGCAGCTTGAGTTCGACCGAGCAGTACTTC.

The chain uses TRBV19 and TRBJ2-2, with 9 bases that match TRBD1. Germline V gene lookup returns CDR1 LNHDA and CDR2 SQIVND (reference sequence). CDR3 length: 14 residues. Trimming removed 7 bases from V and 7 bases from J; junction bases left unmatched: 7. CDR3 in DNA: TGTGCCAGTAAGATAGGACAGGGGATCGGGGAGCTGTTTTTT. Translating gives CASKIGQGIGELFF.

This clone occurred once. This chain connects TRBV18 to TRBJ2-7, with D possibly TRBD2 on 6 matching bases. This CDR3 has 13 amino acids. The V end lost 6 bases, the J end lost 3 bases, and 12 bases lay between the germline ends. CDR1 is KGHSH and CDR2 is LQKENI in the germline V gene. The CDR3 here is CASSPGLYYEQYF. CDR3 bases: TGTGCCAGCTCCCCGGGACTCTACTACGAGCAGTACTTC.

This clone appeared a few times. This chain joins TRBV19 and TRBJ2-2; a possible D gene is TRBD1 (5 bases). The length of the CDR3 is 14 residues. V lost 3 bases to trimming and J lost 2 bases, with 7 bases between them. Germline values: CDR1 LNHDA, CDR2 SQIVND (reference sequence). The DNA for the CDR3 is TGTGCCAGTAGTATCTGGGGCAACACCGGGGAGCTGTTTTTT. The encoded protein is CASSIWGNTGELFF.

This sequence joins TRBV5-4 and TRBJ2-5; 10 positions agree with TRBD2. The CDR3 length is 15 residues. Germline V gene data show CDR1 as SGHNT and CDR2 as YYREEE (reference sequence). Trimming at V came to 0 bases and at J to 4 bases, leaving 3 bases not matched to a gene. The CDR3 DNA follows: TGTGCCAGCAGCTTGGAACTAGCGGGAACAGAGACCCAGTACTTC. Translation: CASSLELAGTETQYF.

The V gene is TRBV6-5, the J gene TRBJ1-1, with TRBD1 matching over 8 bases. Trimming at V came to 10 bases and at J to 7 bases, leaving 2 bases not matched to a gene. Germline values: CDR1 MNHEY, CDR2 SVGAGI. This CDR3 is 10 amino acids long. This CDR3 reads CAKTGVEAFF. The DNA for the CDR3 is TGTGCCAAGACAGGGGTTGAAGCTTTCTTT.

This rearrangement joins TRBV5-1 to TRBJ2-3, with D possibly being TRBD1 (5 bases). Germline V gene sequence: CDR1 SGHRS, CDR2 YFSETQ. CDR3 length: 13 amino acids. V lost 1 base and J lost 6, with 9 bases in between. In DNA, the CDR3 is TGCGCCAGCAGCTTGAGGGGTTCTGATACGCAGTATTTT. Amino acids: CASSLRGSDTQYF.

The V call is TRBV5-1, the J call TRBJ1-2, with TRBD1 identical over 7 bases. Germline CDR1 reads SGHRS; CDR2 reads YFSETQ. The CDR3 contains 14 residues. V shed 4 bases, J shed 7 bases, and the junction held 10 bases outside the gene matches. In DNA form, the CDR3 reads TGCGCCAGCAGCGGCGGACAGGCAGGGGCTGGCTACACCTTC. Translated, it gives CASSGGQAGAGYTF.

The J gene is TRBJ1-4, the V gene TRBV3-1 (or the pseudogene TRBV3-2), with TRBD1 matching 8 bases. This CDR3 region has 18 residues. From germline, CDR1 is LGHDT and CDR2 YNNKEL (reference sequence). J lost 7 bases, V lost 0 bases, and 13 bases had no gene match. The CDR3 nucleotides read TGTGCCAGCAGCCAAGAATATCCCTGGACAGGGTCTGGTGAAAAACTGTTTTTT. Residues: CASSQEYPWTGSGEKLFF.

The chain recombines TRBV7-9 with TRBJ2-5, with a weak D call TRBD2 (7 bases). The CDR3 runs 14 residues. Germline V gene data show CDR1 as SEHNR and CDR2 as FQNEAQ (reference sequence). The V gene lost 3 bases and the J gene lost 5 bases, with 13 bases spanning the gap. CDR3 DNA: TGTGCCAGCAGCTTGGGGGGGGCGATTGAGACCCAGTACTTC. It translates to CASSLGGAIETQYF.

This clone was detected once. The chain joins TRBV7-8 to TRBJ2-7, with D perhaps TRBD1 (6 bases). This CDR3 spans 13 amino acids. CDR1 and CDR2 (germline): SGHVS, FQNEAQ. V was trimmed by 4 bases and J by 7 bases, leaving 14 bases between them. CDR3 residues: CASSSNPGTEQYF. The CDR3 nucleotides read TGTGCCAGCAGCTCGAATCCGGGGACAGAGCAGTACTTC.

The chain employs TRBV5-1 and TRBJ2-5; weak D call: TRBD1 (7 bases). This CDR3 spans 15 amino acids. Germline V gene lookup returns CDR1 SGHRS and CDR2 YFSETQ. V lost 0 bases and J lost 1, with 10 bases in between. The CDR3 reads CASSLVQGGQETQYF. The CDR3 DNA reads as TGCGCCAGCAGCTTGGTTCAGGGGGGCCAAGAGACCCAGTACTTC.

The chain carries TRBV5-4 and TRBJ2-5; the D gene is possibly TRBD2 (6 bases). The V and J ends lost 10 bases and 1 base respectively, with 17 bases between them. There are 14 residues in the CDR3. The germline gives CDR1 SGHNT, CDR2 YYREEE (reference sequence). The CDR3 spells CALASAGRQETQYF. The CDR3 region has the DNA TGTGCCCTAGCTTCAGCGGGCCGCCAAGAGACCCAGTACTTC.

The V and J genes are TRBV7-2 and TRBJ2-5; 7 bases are shared with TRBD1. The CDR3 has 16 amino acids. Germline-derived CDR1 and CDR2 are SGHTA and FQGNSA. V dropped 1 base and J dropped 3; count of bases not matched to a gene: 8. As DNA, the CDR3 is TGTGCCAGCAGCTTAGAGGGGGCCCAAAGGAAAGAGACCCAGTACTTC. It is translated as CASSLEGAQRKETQYF.

The chain employs TRBV7-8 and TRBJ2-7, with 7 positions matching TRBD1. This CDR3 contains 13 residues. V was clipped by 2 bases and J by 4 bases; unmatched bases: 2. Per germline, CDR1 SGHVS and CDR2 FQNEAQ. Written as DNA, the CDR3 is TGTGCCAGCAGCTTACAGGGGGAATACGAGCAGTACTTC. Encoded protein: CASSLQGEYEQYF.

The chain joins TRBV30 to TRBJ1-2; D is unresolved. Germline loops: CDR1 GTSNPN, CDR2 SVGIG (reference sequence). Trimming shortened V by 2 bases and J by 4 bases, and 5 bases separated the two germline ends. This CDR3 contains 11 residues. The CDR3 loop reads CAWSHLYGYTF. The CDR3 DNA follows: TGTGCCTGGAGTCATCTCTATGGCTACACCTTC.

The chain joins TRBV6-1 to TRBJ1-1; no clear D gene. Trimming stripped 2 bases from V and 5 bases from J, with 6 bases between. There are 12 residues in the CDR3. The V gene's germline CDR1 is MNHNS and CDR2 SASEGT. The CDR3 protein is CASSERWTEAFF. The DNA of the CDR3 is TGTGCCAGCAGTGAACGCTGGACTGAAGCTTTCTTT.

The V gene is TRBV4-1, the J gene TRBJ2-7, with TRBD2 identical over 11 bases. The germline CDR1 and CDR2 sequences are MGHRA and YSYEKL. The CDR3 has 16 residues. The V segment lost 2 bases and the J segment 2 bases; nucleotides outside the gene matches: 5. CDR3 coding DNA: TGCGCCAGCAGCCAAAGGTATAGCGGGAGGGCCTACGAGCAGTACTTC. Translated: CASSQRYSGRAYEQYF.

This clone came up a few times. The rearrangement uses TRBV28 and TRBJ1-5, with no clear D. V dropped 4 bases and J dropped 1 base, with 8 bases sitting between them. CDR1 MDHEN and CDR2 SYDVKM come from the germline V gene. The length of the CDR3 is 14 residues. CDR3 protein: CASSSRASNQPQHF. DNA of the CDR3: TGTGCCAGCAGTTCAAGGGCCAGCAATCAGCCCCAGCATTTT.

This chain links TRBV18 with TRBJ2-7, with 9 positions matching TRBD1. From germline, CDR1 is KGHSH and CDR2 LQKENI. The CDR3 sequence is 16 residues long. V trimming: 3 bases; J trimming: 5 bases; junction bases outside the gene matches: 11. The CDR3: CASSPRFSGQGDEQYF. CDR3 sequence (DNA): TGTGCCAGCTCACCTAGGTTCTCGGGACAGGGAGACGAGCAGTACTTC.

The chain employs TRBV3-1 (or the pseudogene TRBV3-2) and TRBJ2-7, with D possibly TRBD1 on 5 matching bases. Trimming left V 0 bases short and J 2 bases short, with 11 bases between. CDR1 is LGHDT, CDR2 YNNKEL, per germline (reference sequence). There are 15 residues in the CDR3. The CDR3 nucleotides read TGTGCCAGCAGCCAAGATCTACAGGACCCCTACGAGCAGTACTTC. This codes for CASSQDLQDPYEQYF.

This clone came up a few times. This chain connects TRBV12-3 or TRBV12-4 to TRBJ1-5, with a possible D match to TRBD1 (5 bases). The V end lost 3 bases, the J end lost 4 bases, and 7 bases lay between the germline ends. This CDR3 region has 13 residues. CDR3 amino acids: CASSFQGNQPQHF. The DNA of the CDR3 is TGTGCCAGCAGTTTTCAGGGAAATCAGCCCCAGCATTTT.

The V call is TRBV21-1, the J call TRBJ2-6; the table calls TRBD1, which could not be checked here. TRBV21-1 has pseudogene status. CDR3 length: 19 residues. The CDR3 sequence: CASSKPKPPGTPGANVLTF. For the CDR3, the DNA is TGTGCCAGCAGCAAACCTAAACCCCCCGGGACACCTGGGGCCAACGTCCTGACTTTC.

This chain uses TRBV14 with TRBJ2-1, with a weak D call TRBD1 (5 bases). With 4 bases removed from V and 9 bases from J, the gap between germline ends came to 16 bases. Per germline, CDR1 SGHDN and CDR2 FVKESK. There are 14 residues in the CDR3. The CDR3 loop is CASSPLGASAEQFF. The CDR3 coding sequence is TGTGCCAGCAGCCCCTTAGGGGCCTCGGCTGAGCAGTTCTTC.